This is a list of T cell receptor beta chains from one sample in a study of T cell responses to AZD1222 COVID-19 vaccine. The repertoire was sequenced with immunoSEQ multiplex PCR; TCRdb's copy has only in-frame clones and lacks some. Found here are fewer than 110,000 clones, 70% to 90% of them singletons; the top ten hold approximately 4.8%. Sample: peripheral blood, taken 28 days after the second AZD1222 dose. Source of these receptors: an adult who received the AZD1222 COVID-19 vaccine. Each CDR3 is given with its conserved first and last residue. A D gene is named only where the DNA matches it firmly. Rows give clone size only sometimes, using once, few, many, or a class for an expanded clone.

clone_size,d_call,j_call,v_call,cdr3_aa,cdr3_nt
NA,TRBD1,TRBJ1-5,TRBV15,CATSRDGTGYQAQHF,TGTGCCACCAGCAGAGATGGGACAGGGTATCAAGCCCAGCATTTT
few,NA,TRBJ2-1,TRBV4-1,CASSHMGRDEQFF,TGCGCCAGCAGCCATATGGGGCGGGATGAGCAGTTCTTC
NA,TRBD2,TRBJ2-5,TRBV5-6,CASSLARGETQYF,TGTGCCAGCAGCTTGGCGCGGGGGGAGACCCAGTACTTC
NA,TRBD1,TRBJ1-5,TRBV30,CAWKPGTGDLGQPQHF,TGTGCCTGGAAGCCCGGGACAGGGGACCTAGGTCAGCCCCAGCATTTT
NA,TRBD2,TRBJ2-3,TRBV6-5,CASNPAGGTDTQYF,TGTGCCAGCAATCCAGCGGGGGGCACAGATACGCAGTATTTT
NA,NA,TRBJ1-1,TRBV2,CASSEEWNTEAFF,TGTGCCAGCAGTGAAGAGTGGAACACTGAAGCTTTCTTT
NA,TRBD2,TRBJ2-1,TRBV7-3,CASSLLAGGLNEQFF,TGTGCCAGCAGCCTCCTGGCGGGGGGGTTAAATGAGCAGTTCTTC
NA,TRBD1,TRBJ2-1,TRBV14,CASSQAGQGPYNEQFF,TGTGCCAGCAGCCAAGCCGGACAGGGGCCGTACAATGAGCAGTTCTTC
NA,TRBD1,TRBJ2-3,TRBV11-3,CASSLRAGGLTDTQYF,TGTGCCAGCAGCTTACGGGCAGGGGGCTTAACAGATACGCAGTATTTT
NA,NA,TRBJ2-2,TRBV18,CASSPDRQNTGELFF,TGTGCCAGCTCACCCGACAGGCAGAACACCGGGGAGCTGTTTTTT
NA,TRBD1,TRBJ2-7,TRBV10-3,CAINPGQGRSYEQYF,TGTGCCATCAACCCGGGACAGGGACGGTCTTACGAGCAGTACTTC
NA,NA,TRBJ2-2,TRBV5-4,CASSPSTGTGELFF,TGTGCCAGCAGCCCCTCGACGGGCACCGGGGAGCTGTTTTTT
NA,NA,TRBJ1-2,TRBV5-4,CASSSQLRTGNYGYTF,TGTGCCAGCAGCTCGCAACTGAGAACAGGGAACTATGGCTACACCTTC
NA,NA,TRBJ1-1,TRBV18,CASSPRGPEAFF,TGTGCCAGCTCACCAAGAGGACCCGAAGCTTTCTTT
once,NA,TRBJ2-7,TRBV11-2,CASSLDMRDEQYF,TGTGCCAGCAGCTTAGATATGCGGGACGAGCAGTACTTC
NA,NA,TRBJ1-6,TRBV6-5,CASSYSPTVNSPLHF,TGTGCCAGCAGTTACTCTCCAACTGTCAATTCACCCCTCCACTTT
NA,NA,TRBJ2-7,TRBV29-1,CSAGVPPGEQYF,TGCAGCGCGGGGGTCCCTCCGGGCGAGCAGTACTTC
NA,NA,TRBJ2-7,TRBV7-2,CASSLMGLEQYF,TGTGCCAGCAGCTTGATGGGGCTTGAGCAGTACTTC
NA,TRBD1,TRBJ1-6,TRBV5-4,CASSLSTGGVGSPLHF,TGTGCCAGCAGCCTTTCAACAGGGGGCGTAGGTTCACCCCTCCACTTT
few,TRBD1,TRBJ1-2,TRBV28,CASRRIWGQGIGDYGYTF,TGTGCCAGCAGGAGAATTTGGGGACAGGGTATTGGTGACTATGGCTACACCTTC
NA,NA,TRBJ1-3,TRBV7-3,CASSPGGAGNTIYF,TGTGCCAGCAGCCCCGGGGGAGCCGGAAACACCATATATTTT
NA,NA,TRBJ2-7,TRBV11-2,CASSLDVYEQYF,TGTGCCAGCAGCTTAGACGTCTACGAGCAGTACTTC
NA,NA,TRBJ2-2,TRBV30,CAWKGNTGELFF,TGTGCCTGGAAGGGGAACACCGGGGAGCTGTTTTTT
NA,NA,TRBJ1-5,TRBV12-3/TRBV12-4,CASSFSPGQPQHF,TGTGCCAGCAGTTTCTCTCCCGGGCAGCCCCAGCATTTT
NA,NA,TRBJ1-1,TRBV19,CASGASGQMNTEAFF,TGTGCCAGTGGAGCTAGTGGACAGATGAACACTGAAGCTTTCTTT
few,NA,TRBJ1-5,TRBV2,CASSDTGPQHF,TGTGCCAGCAGTGATACGGGGCCCCAGCATTTT
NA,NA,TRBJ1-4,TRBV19,CASSIGRDEKLFF,TGTGCCAGTAGTATAGGCAGGGATGAAAAACTGTTTTTT
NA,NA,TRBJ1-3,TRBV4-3,CASSQDKTSGNTIYF,TGCGCCAGCAGCCAAGATAAGACGAGTGGAAACACCATATATTTT
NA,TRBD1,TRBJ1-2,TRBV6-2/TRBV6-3,CASSYLDRATSGYTF,TGTGCCAGCAGTTACCTTGACAGGGCCACATCGGGCTACACCTTC
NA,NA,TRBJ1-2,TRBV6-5,CASSPETGSNYGYTF,TGTGCCAGCAGTCCCGAAACAGGCTCTAACTATGGCTACACCTTC
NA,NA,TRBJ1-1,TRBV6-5,CASERTEAFF,TGTGCCAGCGAGAGGACTGAAGCTTTCTTT
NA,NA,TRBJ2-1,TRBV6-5,CASSSINQGPEQFF,TGTGCCAGCAGCTCGATCAACCAGGGGCCTGAGCAGTTCTTC
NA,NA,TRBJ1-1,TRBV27,CASSLSGTVEAFF,TGTGCCAGCAGTTTATCGGGGACGGTTGAAGCTTTCTTT
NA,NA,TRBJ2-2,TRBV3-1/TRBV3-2,CASSQDSAGLAGELFF,TGTGCCAGCAGCCAAGATAGTGCAGGGTTGGCCGGGGAGCTGTTTTTT
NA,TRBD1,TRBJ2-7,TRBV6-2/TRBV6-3,CASSYSLGGRSYEQYF,TGTGCCAGCAGTTACTCGCTAGGGGGCCGCTCCTACGAGCAGTACTTC
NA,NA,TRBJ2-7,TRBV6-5,CASQKGEIEQYF,TGTGCCAGCCAGAAAGGGGAAATCGAGCAGTACTTC
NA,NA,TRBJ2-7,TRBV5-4,CASSPGGDYEQYF,TGTGCCAGCAGCCCTGGAGGGGACTACGAGCAGTACTTC
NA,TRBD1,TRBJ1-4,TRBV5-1,CASRDSNEKLFF,TGCGCCAGCCGGGACAGTAATGAAAAACTGTTTTTT
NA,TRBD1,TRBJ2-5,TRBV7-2,CASSPGTGRKETQYF,TGTGCCAGCAGCCCAGGGACAGGGAGGAAAGAGACCCAGTACTTC
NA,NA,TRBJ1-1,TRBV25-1,CASSESTTLGTEAFF,TGTGCCAGCAGTGAATCGACAACCCTAGGGACTGAAGCTTTCTTT
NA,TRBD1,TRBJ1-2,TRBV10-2,CASSQSIGGQGGYGYTF,TGCGCCAGCAGCCAGTCGATCGGGGGACAGGGTGGCTATGGCTACACCTTC
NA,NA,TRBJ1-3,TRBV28,CASSLLQGNTIYF,TGTGCCAGCAGTTTACTTCAGGGAAACACCATATATTTT
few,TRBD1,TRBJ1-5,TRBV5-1,CASSASGQEHQPQHF,TGCGCCAGCAGCGCTTCGGGACAGGAACATCAGCCCCAGCATTTT
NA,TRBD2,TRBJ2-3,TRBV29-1,CSVEGKRGFTDTQYF,TGCAGCGTTGAAGGGAAGCGGGGTTTCACAGATACGCAGTATTTT
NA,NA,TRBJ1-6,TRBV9,CASSVGGNNSPLHF,TGTGCCAGCAGCGTCGGAGGGAATAATTCACCCCTCCACTTT
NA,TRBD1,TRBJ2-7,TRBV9,CASSVQPGTGTLGEQYF,TGTGCCAGCAGCGTACAGCCGGGGACAGGGACTTTAGGCGAGCAGTACTTC